This T cell receptor beta chain stems from a study of blood T cell repertoires in COVID-19. Across the whole study: The cDNA or gDNA used as material had been derived from T cells, B-cell-depleted T cells, or PBMCs.

Trimming cost V 5 bases and J 1 base, with 11 bases left between them. CDR3 length: 14 residues. CDR1 SGHNT and CDR2 YENEEA come from the germline V gene. Original processing methods: Estimated nucleated cell counts came from reference gene primer amplification. TCRdb keeps only in-frame clones here, not all; method: immunoSEQ multiplex PCR. The DNA gave D and trimming, while V, J and clone size come from that table. The repertoire has 150,000 to 200,000 clones, approximately 86% of them found once; the top ten carry about 0.6%. V usage is TRBV11-3 and J usage is TRBJ2-5; tentatively, D is TRBD2 (5 bases). This receptor was identified in a man between 60 and 75 years old with COVID-19, enrolled during active disease. Input material: peripheral blood. The CDR3: CASSDRRAQETQYF. In nucleotides, the CDR3 is TGTGCCAGCAGCGACCGGCGGGCCCAAGAGACCCAGTACTTC. The full variable domain, rest sourced from reference TRBV11-3 and TRBJ2-5, is EAGVVQSPRYKIIEKKQPVAFWCNPISGHNTLYWYLQNLGQGPELLIRYENEEAVDDSQLPKDRFSAERLKGVDSTLKIQPAELGDSAVYLCASSDRRAQETQYFGPGTRLLVL.